The T cell receptor (beta chain) under discussion was sequenced for a study of blood T cell repertoires in COVID-19. Across the whole study: Spain, Italy and the United States supplied samples that represented acute and convalescent COVID-19. T cells, B-cell-depleted T cells, or PBMCs supplied cDNA or gDNA.

The CDR3 consists of 16 residues. Germline V CDR1 and CDR2: SGHRS, YFSETQ. V trimming: 0 bases; J trimming: 3 bases; junction bases outside the gene matches: 6. Authors' data handling: Amplified reference gene primers provided the basis for estimating nucleated cell counts. The repertoire was sequenced with immunoSEQ multiplex PCR; TCRdb's copy has only in-frame clones and lacks some. V and J calls and clone size follow that table, whereas D and trimming were derived from the DNA. The sample records around 92,000 clones, 83% being singletons. The V gene is TRBV5-1, the J gene TRBJ2-7; TRBD2 aligns across 10 bases. The source of this sequence is a woman older than 75 with acute or convalescent COVID-19. Sequenced: peripheral blood. This chain's CDR3 is CASSLGPTSGIYEQYF. CDR3 nucleotides: TGCGCCAGCAGCTTGGGGCCCACTAGCGGGATCTACGAGCAGTACTTC. The variable domain in full, completed from reference TRBV5-1 and TRBJ2-7, reads KAGVTQTPRYLIKTRGQQVTLSCSPISGHRSVSWYQQTPGQGLQFLFEYFSETQRNKGNFPGRFSGRQFSNSRSEMNVSTLELGDSALYLCASSLGPTSGIYEQYFGPGTRLTVT.